Listed here are 18 T cell receptor beta chains from one sample, sequenced in a study of T-cell memory formation after mild COVID-19 listed by TCRdb under 2021. The library was obtained by 5' RACE. The sequencer was an Illumina NovaSeq 6000. TCRdb reran the public reads through fastp at Q25 and MiXCR, keeping productive beta chains. Rows with one shared CDR3 protein collapse into an entry with the most common genes and DNA. The sample profile shows approximately 300,000 distinct CDR3 sequences; roughly 8.2% of them were found once. The top ten clones comprise 22% of the sample. Material for sequencing was PBMCs or a T cell subset sorted from them (not recorded which). Source of these receptors: a man aged 18 to 30 who had mild COVID-19 (a few samples of this study predate the infection). The sample titles of this study are shuffled in the database, so cell type and time point are left out; the donor was told from shared clones.

This clonotype was seen many times. The rearrangement joins TRBV10-2 to TRBJ1-5; D call uncertain. The V end was cut by 3 bases, the J end by 7 bases, with 7 bases between. The CDR3 runs to 12 residues. Germline-derived CDR1 and CDR2 are WSHSY and SAAADI. CDR3 protein: CASSDGRQPQHF. CDR3 bases: TGCGCCAGCAGTGACGGGCGACAGCCCCAGCATTTT.

This clonotype was counted at least ten times. The chain couples TRBV6-1 to TRBJ2-7; 9 nucleotides match TRBD1. Trimming cost V 1 base and J 5 bases; bases outside gene matches: 9. This CDR3 is built from 16 residues. From germline, CDR1 is MNHNS and CDR2 SASEGT. In DNA, the CDR3 is TGTGCCAGCAGTGAAGAAGAGGGGACAGGGTCGCACGAGCAGTACTTC. Translation: CASSEEEGTGSHEQYF.

The chain links TRBV5-8 to TRBJ2-3; 15 nucleotides match TRBD2. The V and J ends lost 4 bases and 8 bases, in that order; junction bases with no gene match: 5. The CDR3 is made up of 15 amino acids. CDR1 and CDR2 (germline): SGHTS, YDEGEE. The CDR3 nucleotides are TGTGCCAGCAGCCCGGGACTAGCGGGGGGACTTACGCAGTATTTT. Protein: CASSPGLAGGLTQYF.

Notes on this clonotype: This could be a read error, since a much larger clone is one nucleotide away. The chain has TRBV20-1 and TRBJ1-1; D gene ambiguous. The V and J ends lost 0 bases and 3 bases respectively, with 11 bases between them. The CDR3 runs 14 residues. Germline V gene sequence: CDR1 DFQATT, CDR2 SNEGSKA (reference sequence). Here the CDR3 DNA reads TGCAGTGCTAGAGATGGGTACACATACACTGAAGCTTTCTTT. Translating gives CSARDGYTYTEAFF.

The chain has TRBV7-3 and TRBJ2-5; D is uncertain. Germline V CDR1 and CDR2: SGHTA, FQGTGA. V gave up 1 base and J gave up 4 bases, with 10 bases separating them. CDR3 length: 14 amino acids. The CDR3 DNA is TGTGCCAGCAGCTTAAGGCCCGGCGGAGAGACCCAGTACTTC. The encoded protein is CASSLRPGGETQYF.

In its sample, this clonotype was seen many times. V usage is TRBV3-1 and J usage is TRBJ1-2, with 11 bases identical to TRBD1. Germline V lookup: CDR1 LGHDT, CDR2 YNNKEL (reference sequence). The CDR3 is made up of 16 amino acids. The V and J ends lost 4 bases and 5 bases, in that order; junction bases with no gene match: 9. The CDR3 loop reads CASSLMDRGRRYGYTF. As DNA, the CDR3 is TGTGCCAGCAGCCTCATGGACAGGGGGCGGAGGTATGGCTACACCTTC.

This clonotype showed up just a few times. The chain combines TRBV4-2 with TRBJ2-1; D not certain. Germline V gene data show CDR1 as LGHNA and CDR2 as YNFKEQ. Deletions cut 0 bases from V and 3 bases from J, with 21 bases between. CDR3 size: 19 residues. The CDR3 DNA reads as TGTGCCAGCAGCCAAGATATAAAACCGGGTATCAGGATCTACAATGAGCAGTTCTTC. Translation gives CASSQDIKPGIRIYNEQFF.

The V call is TRBV7-3, the J call TRBJ2-1, with TRBD2 matching 7 bases. Germline V gene sequence: CDR1 SGHTA, CDR2 FQGTGA. The CDR3 runs 16 residues. Germline trimming cut 0 bases from V and 6 bases from J; bases unmatched to any gene: 8. The CDR3 bases are TGTGCCAGCAGCTTAACGGGAACGGGGGGTCTCAATGAGCAGTTCTTC. It codes for CASSLTGTGGLNEQFF.

There are a few counts of this clonotype. V gene TRBV28 combines with J gene TRBJ1-1; D might be TRBD1 (5 bases). V lost 8 bases to trimming and J lost 3 bases, with 16 bases between them. The germline V gene has CDR1 MDHEN and CDR2 SYDVKM. The CDR3 has 14 amino acids. The chain's CDR3 is CASPMGEFDTEAFF. The CDR3 nucleotides are TGTGCCAGCCCCATGGGGGAGTTTGACACTGAAGCTTTCTTT.

This clonotype was recorded only once. The rearrangement links TRBV5-6 to TRBJ2-5; possible D gene TRBD1, 5 bases. The CDR3 loop spans 15 amino acids. V lost 1 base, J lost 0 bases, and 10 bases lay in between. Germline CDR1 SGHDT, CDR2 YYEEEE. The CDR3 DNA follows: TGTGCCAGCAGCTTGTCTCCAGGGCACCAAGAGACCCAGTACTTC. This gives the protein CASSLSPGHQETQYF.

This chain uses TRBV10-3 with TRBJ1-1; D remains unclear. Trimming shortened V by 5 bases and J by 0 bases, and 10 bases separated the two germline ends. The germline gives CDR1 ENHRY, CDR2 SYGVKD. This CDR3 has 14 residues. The CDR3 loop is CAISWEALNTEAFF. The DNA for the CDR3 is TGTGCCATCAGTTGGGAGGCGCTGAACACTGAAGCTTTCTTT.

This sequence joins TRBV20-1 and TRBJ1-2, with D possibly matching TRBD1 (6 bases). Germline-derived CDR1 and CDR2 are DFQATT and SNEGSKA (reference sequence). V was pared by 6 bases and J by 0 bases, with 14 bases between. The CDR3 has 14 residues. CDR3 sequence: CSAHREGSNYGYTF. The CDR3 bases are TGCAGTGCCCACAGGGAAGGTTCTAACTATGGCTACACCTTC.

Remarks on this clonotype: A much larger clone lies a single base off, so this may be a read error. The chain recombines TRBV4-2 with TRBJ1-1, with D tentatively TRBD1 (5 bases). This CDR3 has 15 amino acids. CDR1 is LGHNA and CDR2 is YNFKEQ in the germline V gene. DNA of the CDR3: TGTGCCAGCAGCCAAGGCCAGGGCCTGAAAACTGAAGCTTTCTTT. It translates to CASSQGQGLKTEAFF.

The V and J genes are TRBV12-3 or TRBV12-4 and TRBJ2-3, with 14 bases lining up with TRBD2. The junction had 15 bases not matched to a gene; V was cut back by 6 bases and J by 1 base. This CDR3 has 20 amino acids. The CDR3 reads CASSPQPHPGLAGGTDTQYF. For the CDR3, the DNA is TGTGCCAGCAGCCCACAACCGCACCCGGGACTAGCGGGGGGCACAGATACGCAGTATTTT.

This clonotype was picked up a small number of times. The chain links TRBV7-2 to TRBJ2-5; the D gene is possibly TRBD2 (5 bases). Germline values: CDR1 SGHTA, CDR2 FQGNSA. The CDR3 is 13 residues long. Trimming stripped 8 bases from V and 5 bases from J, with 15 bases between. The CDR3 nucleotides read TGTGCCAGCGTACCCGGGGTTCTGGAGACCCAGTACTTC. Amino acid sequence: CASVPGVLETQYF.

V usage is TRBV5-4 and J usage is TRBJ2-3, with TRBD2 as a possible D gene (5 bases). The CDR3 has 16 amino acids. The V gene lost 3 bases and the J gene lost 2 bases, with 16 bases spanning the gap. CDR1 and CDR2 (germline): SGHNT, YYREEE (reference sequence). The chain's CDR3 is CASSSGSVRNTDTQYF. As DNA, the CDR3 is TGTGCCAGCAGCTCGGGGTCCGTCCGAAACACAGATACGCAGTATTTT. Supplemented by reference TRBV5-4 and TRBJ2-3, the full variable domain reads ETGVTQSPTHLIKTRGQQVTLRCSSQSGHNTVSWYQQALGQGPQFIFQYYREEENGRGNFPPRFSGLQFPNYSSELNVNALELDDSALYLCASSSGSVRNTDTQYFGPGTRLTVL.

V usage is TRBV5-4 and J usage is TRBJ2-7, with D perhaps TRBD1 (5 bases). From germline, CDR1 is SGHNT and CDR2 YYREEE (reference sequence). V gave up 3 bases and J gave up 5 bases, with 15 bases separating them. The CDR3 spans 14 residues. CDR3 sequence: CASSSPRRADEQYF. The CDR3 coding sequence is TGTGCCAGCAGCTCCCCCCGCAGGGCCGACGAGCAGTACTTC.

This clonotype was found a few times. J is TRBJ2-7 and V is TRBV20-1; the match to TRBD2 covers 11 bases. Losses at the gene ends were 4 bases for V and 9 bases for J; bases not matched to a gene: 11. This CDR3 comprises 14 residues. CDR1 and CDR2 (germline): DFQATT, SNEGSKA (reference sequence). CDR3 residues: CSATGLAGLPGQYV. CDR3 DNA: TGCAGTGCTACAGGACTAGCGGGCCTACCGGGGCAGTACGTC.